The 3 T cell receptor beta chains below were found in one sample sequenced in a study of somatic mutations in cytotoxic T cells in rheumatoid arthritis. Generated by immunoSEQ multiplex PCR, the TCRdb table keeps only in-frame clones and is missing some. The profile covers tens of thousands of clones, with over 75% appearing a single time and approximately 15% taken by the ten largest. The material sequenced was CD8+ T cells sorted from blood. Every receptor here comes from an adult with rheumatoid arthritis.

The rearrangement links TRBV4-1 to TRBJ2-3, with 8 bases matching TRBD2. V trimming: 8 bases; J trimming: 0 bases; junction bases outside the gene matches: 4. The CDR3 consists of 14 residues. The germline V gene encodes CDR1 MGHRA and CDR2 YSYEKL. The CDR3 nucleotides read TGCGCCAGCCGAGCGGGGGCTAGCACAGATACGCAGTATTTT. Its translation: CASRAGASTDTQYF.

The chain combines TRBV27 with TRBJ2-2, with TRBD2 identical over 9 bases. With V trimmed by 5 bases and J by 3 bases, 4 bases remained unmatched. This CDR3 has 15 residues. From germline, CDR1 is MNHEY and CDR2 SMNVEV (reference sequence). CDR3 coding DNA: TGTGCCAGCAGTGATAGCGGGGGATACACCGGGGAGCTGTTTTTT. Translating it yields CASSDSGGYTGELFF.

The chain has TRBV7-9 and TRBJ1-3; maybe TRBD1 (6 bases). V was trimmed by 2 bases and J by 0 bases, leaving 14 bases between them. The CDR3 is 17 residues long. Germline V gives CDR1 SEHNR, CDR2 FQNEAQ (reference sequence). CDR3: CASSLTLQGFSGNTIYF. CDR3 bases: TGTGCCAGCAGCTTAACCCTACAGGGCTTCTCTGGAAACACCATATATTTT.